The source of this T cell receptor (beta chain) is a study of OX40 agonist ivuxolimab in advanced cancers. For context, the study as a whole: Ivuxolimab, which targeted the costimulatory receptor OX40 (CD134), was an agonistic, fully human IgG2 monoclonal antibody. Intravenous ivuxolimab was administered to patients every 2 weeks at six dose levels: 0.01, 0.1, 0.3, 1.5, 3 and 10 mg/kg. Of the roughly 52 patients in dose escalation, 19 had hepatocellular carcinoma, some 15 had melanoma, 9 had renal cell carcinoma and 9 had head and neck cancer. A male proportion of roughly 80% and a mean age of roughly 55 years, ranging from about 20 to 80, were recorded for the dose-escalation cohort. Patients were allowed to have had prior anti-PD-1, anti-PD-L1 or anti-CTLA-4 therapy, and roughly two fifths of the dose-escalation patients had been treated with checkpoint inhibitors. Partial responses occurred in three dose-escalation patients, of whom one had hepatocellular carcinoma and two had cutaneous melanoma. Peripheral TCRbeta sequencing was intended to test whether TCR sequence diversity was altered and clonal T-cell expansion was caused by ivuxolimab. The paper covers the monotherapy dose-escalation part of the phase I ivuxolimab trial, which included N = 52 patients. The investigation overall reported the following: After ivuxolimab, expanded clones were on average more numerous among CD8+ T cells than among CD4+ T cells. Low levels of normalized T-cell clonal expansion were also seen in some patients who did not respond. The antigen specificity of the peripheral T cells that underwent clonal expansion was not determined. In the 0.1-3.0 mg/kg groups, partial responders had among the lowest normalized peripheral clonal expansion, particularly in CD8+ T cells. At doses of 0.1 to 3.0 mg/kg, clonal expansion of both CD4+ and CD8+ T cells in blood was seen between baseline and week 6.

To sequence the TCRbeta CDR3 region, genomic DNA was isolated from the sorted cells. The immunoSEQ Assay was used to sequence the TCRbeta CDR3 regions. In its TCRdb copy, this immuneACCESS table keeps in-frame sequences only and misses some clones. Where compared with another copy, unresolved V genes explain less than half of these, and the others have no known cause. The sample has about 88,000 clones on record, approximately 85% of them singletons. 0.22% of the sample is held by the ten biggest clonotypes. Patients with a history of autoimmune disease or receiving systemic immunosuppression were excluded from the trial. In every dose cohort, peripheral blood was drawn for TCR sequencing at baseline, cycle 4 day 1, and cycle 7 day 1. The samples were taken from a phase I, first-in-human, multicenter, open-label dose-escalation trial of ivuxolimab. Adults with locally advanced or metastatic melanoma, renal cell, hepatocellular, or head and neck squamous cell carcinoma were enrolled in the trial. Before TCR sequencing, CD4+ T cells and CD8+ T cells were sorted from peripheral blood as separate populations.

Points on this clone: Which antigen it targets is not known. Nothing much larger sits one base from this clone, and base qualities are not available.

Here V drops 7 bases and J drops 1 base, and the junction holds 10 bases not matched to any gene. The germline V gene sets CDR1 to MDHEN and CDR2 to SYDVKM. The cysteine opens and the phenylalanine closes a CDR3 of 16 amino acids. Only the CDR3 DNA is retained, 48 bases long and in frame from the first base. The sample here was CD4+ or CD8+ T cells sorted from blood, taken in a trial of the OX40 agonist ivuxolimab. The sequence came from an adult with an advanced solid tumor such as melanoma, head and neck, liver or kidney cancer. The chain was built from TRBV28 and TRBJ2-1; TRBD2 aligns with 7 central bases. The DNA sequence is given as TGTGCCAGCAAACCCTCGGGCGGGGGTTCCTACAATGAGCAGTTCTTC. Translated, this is CASKPSGGGSYNEQFF.